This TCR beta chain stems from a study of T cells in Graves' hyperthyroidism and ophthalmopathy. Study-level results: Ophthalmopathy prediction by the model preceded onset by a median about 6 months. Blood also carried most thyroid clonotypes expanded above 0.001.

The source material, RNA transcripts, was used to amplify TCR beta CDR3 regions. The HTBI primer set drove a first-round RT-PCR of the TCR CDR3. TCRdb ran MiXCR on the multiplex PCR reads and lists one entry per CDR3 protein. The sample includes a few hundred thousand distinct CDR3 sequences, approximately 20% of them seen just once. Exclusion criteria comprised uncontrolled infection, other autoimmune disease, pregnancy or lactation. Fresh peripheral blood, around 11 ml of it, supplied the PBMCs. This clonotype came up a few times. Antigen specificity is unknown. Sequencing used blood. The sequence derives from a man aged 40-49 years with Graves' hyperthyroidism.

The CDR3 DNA reads TGTGCCACCGGTCAGGGTTCCTACAATGAGCAGTTCTTC. It yields the protein CATGQGSYNEQFF. The gene calls are TRBV15 and TRBJ2-1, with D maybe TRBD1 (5 bases). Trimming stripped 8 bases from V and 1 base from J, with 9 bases between. Per germline, CDR1 LNHNV and CDR2 YYDKDF (reference sequence). CDR3 length: 13 residues.